These T cell receptor beta chains were read from a single sample in a study of CD8 T cells in ankylosing spondylitis. From the 5' RACE reads, TCRdb called clonotypes with MiXCR, one entry per CDR3 protein. Of 100,000 to 150,000 distinct CDR3 sequences in the sample, approximately 17% are singletons; the top ten hold 33%. The material sequenced was blood, either unsorted or a sorted T cell fraction (not recorded which). These receptors were obtained from a male donor with ankylosing spondylitis. Each CDR3 is given with its conserved first and last residue. A D gene is named only where the DNA matches it firmly. The size entry is marked missing in some rows and otherwise reads once, few, many or a size class.

d_call clone_size j_call v_call cdr3_length cdr3_nt cdr3_aa
- few TRBJ1-3 TRBV6-6 11 TGTGCCAGCAGGGGAGTAAACACCATATATTTT CASRGVNTIYF
TRBD1 - TRBJ2-1 TRBV11-2 15 TGTGCCAGCAGCTTTTTCGGTACAGGGGGCTATGAGCAGTTCTTC CASSFFGTGGYEQFF
TRBD2 - TRBJ2-1 TRBV20-1 19 TGCAGTGCTAGAGGCGGGACTAGCGGGAGGGCCGGTGGGTACAATGAGCAGTTCTTC CSARGGTSGRAGGYNEQFF
- few TRBJ2-1 TRBV11-2 14 TGTGCCAGCAGCTTAGGTATTCGTCCCCATGAGCAGTTCTTC CASSLGIRPHEQFF
TRBD1 few TRBJ1-2 TRBV4-3 14 TGCGCCAGCAGCCCCGACAGGGGGGGGTATGGCTACACCTTC CASSPDRGGYGYTF
TRBD1 - TRBJ1-5 TRBV15 15 TGTGCCACCAGCAGAGAACAGGGGGCTGGTCAGCCCCAGCATTTT CATSREQGAGQPQHF
- few TRBJ1-2 TRBV7-8 14 TGTGCCAGCAGCACGACGCGGGAGAACTATGGCTACACCTTC CASSTTRENYGYTF
- - TRBJ2-7 TRBV7-2 15 TGTGCCAGCAGCTACACTCACGCTTGGGCCTACGAGCAGTACTTC CASSYTHAWAYEQYF
TRBD1 - TRBJ1-1 TRBV25-1 11 TGTGCCAGCAGTGGGAACAGGGGTGCTTTCTTT CASSGNRGAFF
- - TRBJ1-5 TRBV6-2/TRBV6-3 13 TGTGCCAGCACTCAGTTATGGGGTCAGCCCCAGCATTTT CASTQLWGQPQHF
TRBD2 many TRBJ2-7 TRBV6-1 15 TGTGCCAGCAGTGGACTAGCGGGAGGAACCTACGAGCAGTACTTC CASSGLAGGTYEQYF
TRBD1 few TRBJ1-5 TRBV7-2 17 TGTGCCAGCAGCTACAACCGGGACAGGGAGTTCGGTCAGCCCCAGCATTTT CASSYNRDREFGQPQHF
- - TRBJ2-3 TRBV4-2 15 TGTGCCAGCAGCCAAAAGGACCTCACTTTCGATACGCAGTATTTT CASSQKDLTFDTQYF
- - TRBJ2-3 TRBV9 16 TGTGCCAGCAGCGTATTTAGCGGAGGGAGCACAGATACGCAGTATTTT CASSVFSGGSTDTQYF
- few TRBJ2-2 TRBV7-8 16 TGTGCCAGCAGCCTCAGAAGGGTCCCGAACACCGGGGAGCTGTTTTTT CASSLRRVPNTGELFF
- - TRBJ2-7 TRBV5-6 14 TGTGCCAGCAGTGTCATGGGGGTTCCCTACGAGCAGTACTTC CASSVMGVPYEQYF
TRBD2 few TRBJ2-7 TRBV27 16 TGTGCCAGCAGTCTGCTAGCGGGAGGTCTCTCCTACGAGCAGTACTTC CASSLLAGGLSYEQYF
- few TRBJ2-7 TRBV20-1 13 TGCAGTGCTAGGGCGGGGAGCTCCTACGAGCAGTACTTC CSARAGSSYEQYF
TRBD1 few TRBJ1-1 TRBV20-1 15 TGCAGTGCTAGAGATTATGACAGGGGACTGGGAGAAGCTTTCTTT CSARDYDRGLGEAFF
TRBD2 - TRBJ2-2 TRBV27 18 TGTGCCAGCAGGGGTGCCCGGGGGACTAGCGGGAGTTCCGGGGAGCTGTTTTTT CASRGARGTSGSSGELFF
TRBD1 few TRBJ2-1 TRBV27 16 TGTGCCAGCAGTTTATTAGGGACAGGGGGTAACAATGAGCAGTTCTTC CASSLLGTGGNNEQFF
- few TRBJ1-4 TRBV20-1 13 TGCAGTGCTAGACAAGCCCTAAATGTAGAACTGTTTTTT CSARQALNVELFF
- few TRBJ2-7 TRBV3-1 14 TGTGCCAGCAGCCAAGGGCTAGCCTCGTACGAGCAGTACTTC CASSQGLASYEQYF
TRBD2 few TRBJ2-1 TRBV7-2 21 TGTGCCAGCAGCTCTACCGCCTTTACCTCAATACTAGCGGGAGATGGCAATGAGCAGTTCTTC CASSSTAFTSILAGDGNEQFF
- few TRBJ2-7 TRBV28 14 TGTGCCAGCAGCCACAGGGTCATCTCCTACGAGCAGTACTTC CASSHRVISYEQYF
- - TRBJ2-3 TRBV29-1 10 TGCAGCGTTGATGTAGATACGCAGTATTTT CSVDVDTQYF
- - TRBJ1-6 TRBV4-1 14 TGCGCCAGCAGCCACGGGCAGGGTTATTCACCCCTCCACTTT CASSHGQGYSPLHF
TRBD2 few TRBJ2-3 TRBV29-1 13 TGCACCGGTAGCGGGAGAGGGACAGATACGCAGTATTTT CTGSGRGTDTQYF
- - TRBJ1-6 TRBV12-3/TRBV12-4 12 TGTGCCAGCAGTTCCGGTAATTCACCCCTCCACTTT CASSSGNSPLHF
- few TRBJ2-7 TRBV7-8 14 TGTGCCAGCAGCTTAGAAAGGGGAGCCTACGAGCAGTACTTC CASSLERGAYEQYF
TRBD2 - TRBJ2-1 TRBV4-1 16 TGCGCCAGCAGCCAACTATTGACTAGCGGGTACAATGAGCAGTTCTTC CASSQLLTSGYNEQFF
TRBD1 - TRBJ2-1 TRBV12-5 15 TGTGCTAGTGGTTTCAGGGGGAGTCGTGCTGGCGAGCAGTTCTTC CASGFRGSRAGEQFF
- - TRBJ2-2 TRBV28 17 TGTGCCAGCAGTTTTTCTTCGAGGGCTGTGGACACCGGGGAGCTGTTTTTT CASSFSSRAVDTGELFF
- few TRBJ2-3 TRBV5-1 13 TGCGCCAGCAGCTTGACCGGGTCAGATACGCAGTATTTT CASSLTGSDTQYF
- few TRBJ2-2 TRBV20-1 14 TGCAGTGCTATGGACTTCGGACACACCGGGGAGCTGTTTTTT CSAMDFGHTGELFF
- many TRBJ2-2 TRBV2 15 TGTGCCAGCAGTGAATCCATTTTGAACACCGGGGAGCTGTTTTTT CASSESILNTGELFF
- - TRBJ2-7 TRBV12-3/TRBV12-4 13 TGTGCCAGCAGTTTTATAAGCTCCTACGAGCAGTACTTC CASSFISSYEQYF
- - TRBJ2-7 TRBV3-1 12 TGTGCCAGCAGCCAACGTGAGTACGAGCAGTACTTC CASSQREYEQYF
TRBD2 few TRBJ2-1 TRBV9 17 TGTGCCAGCAGCGTAGCTATAAGCGGGAGCTCCTACAATGAGCAGTTCTTC CASSVAISGSSYNEQFF
- - TRBJ1-3 TRBV27 14 TGTGCCAGCAGTTTGAGGGGGGATGGAAACACCATATATTTT CASSLRGDGNTIYF